A selection of T cell receptor beta chains follows, all from one sample in a study of early T cells in non-severe SARS-CoV-2 infection. From the 5' RACE reads, TCRdb called clonotypes with MiXCR, one entry per CDR3 protein. This table has around 39,000 distinct CDR3 sequences, over 5% appearing once. Sequencing used whole blood, obtained at baseline. Every receptor here comes from an adult who was a healthcare worker with PCR-confirmed SARS-CoV-2 infection or an uninfected control (not recorded which). CDR3s include the opening cysteine and the closing phenylalanine or tryptophan. A D gene is named only where the DNA matches it firmly. Clone size, where shown, is once, few, many, or a class for clones that have expanded.

v_gene	abundance	j_gene	d_gene	CDR3aa	CDR3nt
TRBV7-8	.	TRBJ2-3	TRBD2	CASSVRGGTDTQYF	TGTGCCAGCAGCGTGCGGGGGGGAACAGATACGCAGTATTTT
TRBV7-6	few	TRBJ2-1	.	CASSRPTWPKWNEQFF	TGTGCCAGCAGCCGCCCAACCTGGCCAAAATGGAATGAGCAGTTCTTC
TRBV7-9	few	TRBJ2-1	.	CASLGDSNEQFF	TGTGCCAGCCTCGGGGATAGCAATGAGCAGTTCTTC
TRBV7-9	many	TRBJ1-1	.	CASSFAGREAFF	TGTGCCAGCAGCTTTGCGGGTAGAGAAGCTTTCTTT
TRBV20-1	few	TRBJ1-6	TRBD1	CSAPTGTGGDYSPLHF	TGCAGTGCTCCGACCGGGACAGGGGGTGACTATTCACCCCTCCACTTT
TRBV20-1	many	TRBJ2-3	.	CSASFSGDTQYF	TGCAGTGCTAGTTTTAGCGGCGATACGCAGTATTTT
TRBV7-3	.	TRBJ2-1	.	CASSRGYSYNEQFF	TGTGCCAGCAGCAGGGGATACTCCTACAATGAGCAGTTCTTC
TRBV9	many	TRBJ2-5	TRBD2	CASGTGLAVLETQYF	TGTGCCAGCGGGACCGGACTAGCGGTTTTGGAGACCCAGTACTTC
TRBV2	few	TRBJ2-1	TRBD2	CASSVPGLVDNEQFF	TGTGCCAGCAGTGTACCGGGACTAGTTGACAATGAGCAGTTCTTC
TRBV12-3/TRBV12-4	many	TRBJ2-3	.	CASSLAGSTDTQYF	TGTGCCAGCAGTTTAGCGGGGAGCACAGATACGCAGTATTTT
TRBV20-1	.	TRBJ1-1	.	CSAPSRIRGTEAFF	TGCAGTGCCCCGTCGAGGATCCGTGGGACTGAAGCTTTCTTT
TRBV20-1	.	TRBJ2-7	.	CSAPIRVSYEQYF	TGCAGTGCTCCAATCCGGGTCTCCTACGAGCAGTACTTC
TRBV19	many	TRBJ2-1	.	CASSGRPISSYNEQFF	TGTGCCAGTAGTGGCCGCCCGATTAGCTCCTACAATGAGCAGTTCTTC
TRBV7-9	many	TRBJ2-2	TRBD2	CASSPGGRMAGELFF	TGTGCCAGCAGCCCCGGGGGGAGAATGGCCGGGGAGCTGTTTTTT
TRBV6-1	many	TRBJ2-3	.	CASSEYATGAPKDTQYF	TGTGCCAGCAGTGAATATGCGACGGGAGCCCCGAAAGATACGCAGTATTTT
TRBV6-1	many	TRBJ1-2	.	CASSGGRIYGYTF	TGTGCCAGCAGTGGGGGACGGATTTATGGCTACACCTTC
TRBV27	many	TRBJ2-7	.	CASSFSPRGLNEQYF	TGTGCCAGCAGTTTCTCGCCCCGGGGCCTTAACGAGCAGTACTTC
TRBV6-5	few	TRBJ2-3	.	CASRDRGRRTDTQYF	TGTGCCAGCAGAGACCGAGGCAGACGCACAGATACGCAGTATTTT
TRBV5-6	few	TRBJ2-2	.	CASSPRDSLTGELFF	TGTGCCAGCAGCCCACGGGACTCCCTAACCGGGGAGCTGTTTTTT
TRBV12-3/TRBV12-4	many	TRBJ2-1	.	CASNILGLDNEQFF	TGTGCCAGCAACATTCTGGGTCTTGACAATGAGCAGTTCTTC
TRBV29-1	many	TRBJ2-5	.	CSVDPGLQSAETQYF	TGCAGCGTTGACCCGGGCTTGCAGTCGGCAGAGACCCAGTACTTC
TRBV6-1	many	TRBJ2-1	TRBD1	CASSPGQGTYNEQFF	TGTGCCAGCAGCCCGGGACAGGGAACCTACAATGAGCAGTTCTTC
TRBV20-1	many	TRBJ1-5	TRBD1	CSARDGGTANQPQHF	TGCAGTGCTAGAGATGGGGGGACAGCGAATCAGCCCCAGCATTTT
TRBV30	many	TRBJ1-5	TRBD1	CAWSPQFQGVGQPQHF	TGTGCCTGGAGTCCCCAATTCCAGGGGGTAGGGCAGCCCCAGCATTTT
TRBV6-5	many	TRBJ2-5	.	CASSPTGTYQETQYF	TGTGCCAGCAGTCCTACCGGGACATATCAAGAGACCCAGTACTTC
TRBV11-2	many	TRBJ1-1	.	CASSLGQLNMNTEAFF	TGTGCCAGCAGCTTAGGACAGCTTAACATGAACACTGAAGCTTTCTTT
TRBV4-3	many	TRBJ1-1	.	CASSLFDSNTEAFF	TGCGCCAGCAGCCTTTTCGACTCGAACACTGAAGCTTTCTTT
TRBV12-3/TRBV12-4	.	TRBJ2-7	TRBD1	CASSLGTGGFHEQYF	TGTGCCAGCAGTTTAGGTACAGGGGGCTTCCACGAGCAGTACTTC
TRBV6-1	medium-sized	TRBJ2-7	.	CASSGLGPYEQYF	TGTGCCAGCAGTGGACTAGGACCCTACGAGCAGTACTTC
TRBV6-5	.	TRBJ2-5	.	CASSYSNRYQETQYF	TGTGCCAGCAGTTACTCGAACAGATACCAAGAGACCCAGTACTTC
TRBV12-3/TRBV12-4	many	TRBJ2-1	TRBD1	CASSAGQGYNEQFF	TGTGCCAGCAGTGCGGGACAGGGCTACAATGAGCAGTTCTTC
TRBV12-3/TRBV12-4	many	TRBJ2-2	TRBD2	CATRRGLAGNTGELFF	TGTGCCACGCGCCGGGGGCTAGCGGGAAACACCGGGGAGCTGTTTTTT
TRBV5-1	many	TRBJ1-2	.	CASSPSPNYGYTF	TGCGCCAGCAGCCCGTCACCAAACTATGGCTACACCTTC
TRBV11-2	many	TRBJ2-2	TRBD1	CASSFIGGGTGELFF	TGTGCCAGCAGCTTCATAGGGGGCGGCACCGGGGAGCTGTTTTTT
TRBV7-9	many	TRBJ1-5	.	CASSLGGDNQPQHF	TGTGCCAGCAGCTTAGGGGGGGATAATCAGCCCCAGCATTTT
TRBV6-2/TRBV6-3	.	TRBJ2-1	TRBD2	CASYTEIQTSGRAPRDNEQFF	TGTGCCAGCTACACCGAGATCCAGACTAGCGGGAGGGCTCCTCGGGACAATGAGCAGTTCTTC
TRBV6-1	many	TRBJ2-3	TRBD1	CASKTGGTDTQYF	TGTGCCAGCAAGACAGGGGGCACAGATACGCAGTATTTT
TRBV9	many	TRBJ2-1	TRBD2	CASSVAGTINNEQFF	TGTGCCAGCAGCGTCGCCGGGACTATTAACAATGAGCAGTTCTTC